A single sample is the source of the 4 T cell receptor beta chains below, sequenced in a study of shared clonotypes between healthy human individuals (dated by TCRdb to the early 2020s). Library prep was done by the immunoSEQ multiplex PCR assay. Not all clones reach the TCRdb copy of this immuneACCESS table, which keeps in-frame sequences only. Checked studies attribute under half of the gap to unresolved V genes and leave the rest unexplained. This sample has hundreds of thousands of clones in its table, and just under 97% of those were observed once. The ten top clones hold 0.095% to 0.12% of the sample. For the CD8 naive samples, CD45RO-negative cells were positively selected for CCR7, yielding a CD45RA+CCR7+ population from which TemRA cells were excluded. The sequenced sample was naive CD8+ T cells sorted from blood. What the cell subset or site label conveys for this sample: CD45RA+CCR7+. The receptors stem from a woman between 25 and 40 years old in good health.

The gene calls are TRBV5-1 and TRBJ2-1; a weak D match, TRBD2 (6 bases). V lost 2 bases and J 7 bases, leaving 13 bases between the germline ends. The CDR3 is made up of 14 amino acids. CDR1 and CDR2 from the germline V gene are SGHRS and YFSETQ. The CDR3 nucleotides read TGCGCCAGCAGCTTATTTTGGGCGGGGAATGAGCAGTTCTTC. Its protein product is CASSLFWAGNEQFF.

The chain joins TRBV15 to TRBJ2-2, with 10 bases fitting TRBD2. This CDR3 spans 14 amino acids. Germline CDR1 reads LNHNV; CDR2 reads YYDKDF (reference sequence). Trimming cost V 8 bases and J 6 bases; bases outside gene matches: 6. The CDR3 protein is CATVASGSAGELFF. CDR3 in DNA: TGTGCCACCGTCGCTAGCGGGAGTGCCGGGGAGCTGTTTTTT.

The CDR3 reads CASREREYELNEQFF. The CDR3 DNA reads TGTGCCAGCAGAGAGCGGGAGTACGAATTAAATGAGCAGTTCTTC. The V gene is TRBV27, the J gene TRBJ2-1, with 8 bases that match TRBD2. The CDR3 totals 15 residues. Germline values: CDR1 MNHEY, CDR2 SMNVEV (reference sequence). V lost 6 bases, J lost 7 bases, and 11 bases stayed unmatched.

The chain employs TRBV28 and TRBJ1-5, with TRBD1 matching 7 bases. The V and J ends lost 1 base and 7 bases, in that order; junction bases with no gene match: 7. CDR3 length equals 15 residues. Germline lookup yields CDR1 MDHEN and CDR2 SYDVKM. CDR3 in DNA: TGTGCCAGCAGTTTATCAGGGGGGGGGACCCAGCCCCAGCATTTT. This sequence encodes CASSLSGGGTQPQHF.